This T cell receptor beta chain was found in a study of regulatory T cells in long-lasting Graves disease. Study outcomes and limitations: There was favoring of TRBV28, TRBJ1-2 and TRBJ2-5 in persistent disease.

The time point here: persistent/refractory GD, antithyroid drugs over 5 years with positive TRAb. The authors made the TCR library using RNA they extracted from PBMCs. In the case of this clonotype: Its specificity is not known.

Sequencing libraries for TCR beta were prepared with iRepertoire HTBI primers and Arm-PCR of CDR3 regions. The authors' processing: Across samples, 62 TRBV and about 13 TRBJ segments were found. Via MiXCR, TCRdb re-called the multiplex PCR reads, giving one row per CDR3 protein. The V and J calls here are based on TCRdb, not the publication. Of approximately 400,000 distinct CDR3 sequences listed, more than 20% are singletons. This CDR3 is 11 amino acids long. Trimming stripped 1 base from V and 6 bases from J, with 7 bases between. Per the germline V gene, CDR1 is DFQATT and CDR2 is SNEGSKA (reference sequence).

The starting material was peripheral blood mononuclear cells (PBMCs), obtained when the disease was refractory, from a patient treated with antithyroid drugs. The chain joins TRBV20-1 to TRBJ2-7; no clear D gene. The receptor comes from a female donor with Graves disease. The DNA of the CDR3 is TGCAGTGCTAGAGTAGTAGGCGAGCAGTACTTC. This translates into CSARVVGEQYF.